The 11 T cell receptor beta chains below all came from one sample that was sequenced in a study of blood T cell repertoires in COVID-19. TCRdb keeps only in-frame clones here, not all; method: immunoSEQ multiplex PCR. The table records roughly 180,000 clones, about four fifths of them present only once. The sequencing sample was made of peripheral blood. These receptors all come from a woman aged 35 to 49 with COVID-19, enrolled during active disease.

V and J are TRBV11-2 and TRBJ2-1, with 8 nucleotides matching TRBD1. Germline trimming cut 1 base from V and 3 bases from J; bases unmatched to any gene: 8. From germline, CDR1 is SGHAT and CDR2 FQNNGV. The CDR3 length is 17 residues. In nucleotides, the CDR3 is TGTGCCAGCAGCTTAGCCCCGGGGACAGGAGACTACAATGAGCAGTTCTTC. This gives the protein CASSLAPGTGDYNEQFF.

The CDR3 loop reads CASTQRVGLGNEKLFF. CDR3 bases: TGTGCCAGCACCCAGAGGGTAGGGTTGGGCAATGAAAAACTGTTTTTT. The chain uses TRBV11-2 and TRBJ1-4; the D is unclear. V lost 7 bases to trimming and J lost 5 bases, with 20 bases between them. The CDR3 is 16 amino acids. Per germline, CDR1 SGHAT and CDR2 FQNNGV.

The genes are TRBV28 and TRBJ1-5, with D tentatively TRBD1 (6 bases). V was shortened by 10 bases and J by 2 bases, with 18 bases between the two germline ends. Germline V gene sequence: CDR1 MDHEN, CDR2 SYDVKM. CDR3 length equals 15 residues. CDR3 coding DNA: TGTGCCACCACCAACAGGGAAATTGGCAATCAGCCCCAGCATTTT. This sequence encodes CATTNREIGNQPQHF.

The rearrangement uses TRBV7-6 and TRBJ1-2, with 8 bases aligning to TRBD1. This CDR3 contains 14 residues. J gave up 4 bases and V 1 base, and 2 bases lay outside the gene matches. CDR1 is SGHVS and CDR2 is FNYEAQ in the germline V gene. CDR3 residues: CASSLEDRGYGYTF. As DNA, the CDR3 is TGTGCCAGCAGCTTAGAAGACAGGGGCTATGGCTACACCTTC.

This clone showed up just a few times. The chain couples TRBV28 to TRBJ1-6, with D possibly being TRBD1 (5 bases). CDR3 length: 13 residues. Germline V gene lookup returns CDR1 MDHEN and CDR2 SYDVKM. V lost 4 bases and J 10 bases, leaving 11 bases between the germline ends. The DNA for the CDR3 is TGTGCCAGCAGTTGGGGGGTTCGCTCACCCCTCCACTTT. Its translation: CASSWGVRSPLHF.

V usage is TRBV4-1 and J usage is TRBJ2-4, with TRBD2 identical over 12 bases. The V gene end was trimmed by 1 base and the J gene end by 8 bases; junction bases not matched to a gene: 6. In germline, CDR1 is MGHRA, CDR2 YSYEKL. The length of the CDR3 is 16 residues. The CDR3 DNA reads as TGCGCCAGCAGCCAAGGTCTAGCGGGAGGGGAGTACATTCAGTACTTC. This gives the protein CASSQGLAGGEYIQYF.

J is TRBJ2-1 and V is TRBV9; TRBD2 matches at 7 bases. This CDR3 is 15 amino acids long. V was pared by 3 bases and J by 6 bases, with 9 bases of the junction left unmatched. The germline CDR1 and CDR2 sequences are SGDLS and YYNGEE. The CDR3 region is CASSGGGSSVNEQFF. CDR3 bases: TGTGCCAGCAGCGGTGGCGGGAGTTCTGTCAATGAGCAGTTCTTC. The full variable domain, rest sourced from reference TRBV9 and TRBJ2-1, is DSGVTQTPKHLITATGQRVTLRCSPRSGDLSVYWYQQSLDQGLQFLIQYYNGEERAKGNILERFSAQQFPDLHSELNLSSLELGDSALYFCASSGGGSSVNEQFFGPGTRLTVL.

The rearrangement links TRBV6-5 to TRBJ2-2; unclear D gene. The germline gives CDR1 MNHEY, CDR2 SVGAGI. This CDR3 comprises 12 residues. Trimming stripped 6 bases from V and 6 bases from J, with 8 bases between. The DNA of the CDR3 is TGTGCCAGCAGATTTCAGGCCGGGGAGCTGTTTTTT. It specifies CASRFQAGELFF.

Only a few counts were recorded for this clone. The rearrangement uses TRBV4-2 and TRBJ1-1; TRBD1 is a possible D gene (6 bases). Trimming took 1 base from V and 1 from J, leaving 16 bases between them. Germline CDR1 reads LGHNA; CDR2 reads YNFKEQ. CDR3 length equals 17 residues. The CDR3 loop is CASSQVRTGNTNTEAFF. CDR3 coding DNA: TGTGCCAGCAGCCAAGTACGCACAGGGAATACGAACACTGAAGCTTTCTTT.

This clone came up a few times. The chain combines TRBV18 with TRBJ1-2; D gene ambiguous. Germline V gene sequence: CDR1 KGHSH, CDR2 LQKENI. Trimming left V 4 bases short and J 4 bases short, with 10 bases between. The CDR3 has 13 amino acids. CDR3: CASSHDNLYGYTF. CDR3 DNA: TGTGCCAGCTCACATGACAACCTCTATGGCTACACCTTC.

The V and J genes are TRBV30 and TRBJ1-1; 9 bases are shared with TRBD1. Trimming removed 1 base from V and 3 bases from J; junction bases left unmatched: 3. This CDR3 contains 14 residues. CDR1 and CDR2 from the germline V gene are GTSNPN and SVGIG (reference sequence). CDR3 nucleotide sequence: TGTGCCTGGAGTGCGGGACAGGGATACACTGAAGCTTTCTTT. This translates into CAWSAGQGYTEAFF.